This is a list of T cell receptor beta chains from one sample in a study of T cell responses to AZD1222 COVID-19 vaccine. Sequenced by immunoSEQ multiplex PCR; TCRdb stores in-frame clones only, minus some. The profile shows approximately 120,000 clones, about 87% of them singletons. The sequencing used peripheral blood, collected on day 0 of AZD1222 vaccination. The receptors come from an adult in good health. CDR3s include the opening cysteine and the closing phenylalanine or tryptophan. D genes are given only for firm matches. Rows may omit the clone size; those that give it use once, few, many or a size class.

.	.	TRBV30	TRBJ1-3	CAWSVQGSGNTIYF	TGTGCCTGGAGTGTACAGGGCTCTGGAAACACCATATATTTT
.	.	TRBV5-4	TRBJ1-6	CASSFGSYNSPLHF	TGTGCCAGCAGCTTTGGGTCCTATAATTCACCCCTCCACTTT
TRBD2	.	TRBV7-6	TRBJ2-5	CASSFGGSSGAFGTQYF	TGTGCCAGCAGCTTCGGTGGCTCTAGCGGGGCATTTGGGACCCAGTACTTC
TRBD1	.	TRBV12-5	TRBJ2-5	CASVRQGVEETQYF	TGTGCTAGTGTCCGACAGGGGGTGGAAGAGACCCAGTACTTC
TRBD2	.	TRBV10-3	TRBJ2-1	CAISAIEGGRISYNEQFF	TGTGCCATCAGTGCCATAGAAGGCGGGAGGATCTCCTACAATGAGCAGTTCTTC
TRBD1	.	TRBV7-2	TRBJ1-2	CASSLGGTGFGYTF	TGTGCCAGCAGCTTAGGTGGGACAGGGTTTGGCTACACCTTC
.	.	TRBV15	TRBJ2-4	CATSRGQRGSSEGNIQYF	TGTGCCACCAGCAGAGGGCAAAGGGGATCTAGCGAGGGAAACATTCAGTACTTC
TRBD1	.	TRBV7-8	TRBJ1-5	CASSLGQVSNQPQHF	TGTGCCAGCAGCCTCGGACAGGTCAGCAATCAGCCCCAGCATTTT
TRBD1	few	TRBV2	TRBJ2-1	CASSGQGNWDEQFF	TGTGCCAGCAGTGGACAGGGGAATTGGGATGAGCAGTTCTTC
.	.	TRBV25-1	TRBJ2-2	CASSPYGGDTGELFF	TGTGCCAGCAGCCCTTACGGGGGTGACACCGGGGAGCTGTTTTTT
TRBD1	.	TRBV5-6	TRBJ1-4	CASSQTGRTNEKLFF	TGTGCCAGCAGCCAGACAGGGCGAACTAATGAAAAACTGTTTTTT
.	few	TRBV6-5	TRBJ1-3	CASSYSTDGNTIYF	TGTGCCAGCAGTTACTCGACTGATGGAAACACCATATATTTT
TRBD2	.	TRBV5-6	TRBJ2-7	CASSLLGAGTSYEQYF	TGTGCCAGCAGCCTCCTCGGAGCGGGGACCTCCTACGAGCAGTACTTC
.	.	TRBV11-3	TRBJ1-1	CASSLDLVDTEAFF	TGTGCCAGCAGCTTAGATCTTGTCGACACTGAAGCTTTCTTT
.	.	TRBV11-2	TRBJ1-1	CASSLRMGTEAFF	TGTGCCAGCAGCTTACGGATGGGCACTGAAGCTTTCTTT
TRBD1	.	TRBV27	TRBJ2-1	CASSGQGRLSYNEQFF	TGTGCCAGCAGTGGACAGGGGCGACTATCCTACAATGAGCAGTTCTTC
.	few	TRBV9	TRBJ2-7	CASSVGVQGTYEQYF	TGTGCCAGCAGCGTAGGTGTCCAGGGGACCTACGAGCAGTACTTC
.	.	TRBV7-8	TRBJ1-4	CASSHLLRDNNEKLFF	TGTGCCAGCAGCCACCTCCTCCGGGACAATAATGAAAAACTGTTTTTT
TRBD2	few	TRBV28	TRBJ2-4	CASSSVAGGAAKNIQYF	TGTGCCAGCAGTTCAGTAGCGGGAGGAGCTGCCAAAAACATTCAGTACTTC
.	.	TRBV30	TRBJ1-6	CAWSRDYNSPLHF	TGTGCCTGGAGCCGGGATTATAATTCACCCCTCCACTTT
TRBD2	.	TRBV6-5	TRBJ2-7	CASHSGGRSYEQYF	TGTGCCAGCCATAGCGGGGGCCGCTCCTACGAGCAGTACTTC
TRBD2	.	TRBV28	TRBJ2-5	CASSLGSGRETQYF	TGTGCCAGCAGTTTAGGGTCCGGGAGGGAGACCCAGTACTTC
.	.	TRBV2	TRBJ1-1	CASSERGGRAFF	TGTGCCAGCAGTGAAAGGGGGGGTCGTGCTTTCTTT
TRBD1	once	TRBV29-1	TRBJ1-1	CSGTGTEAFF	TGCAGCGGGACAGGGACTGAAGCTTTCTTT
TRBD1	.	TRBV10-2	TRBJ1-1	CASKPGQGAFLEAFF	TGCGCCAGCAAGCCGGGACAGGGGGCTTTTTTAGAAGCTTTCTTT
.	.	TRBV7-9	TRBJ1-3	CASSFGSYSGNTIYF	TGTGCCAGCAGCTTCGGATCTTACTCTGGAAACACCATATATTTT
.	.	TRBV6-5	TRBJ1-2	CASSYERTGVPYGYTF	TGTGCCAGCAGTTACGAGCGGACGGGCGTACCCTATGGCTACACCTTC
.	.	TRBV9	TRBJ1-2	CASWAESNYGYTF	TGTGCCAGCTGGGCAGAATCTAACTATGGCTACACCTTC
TRBD1	.	TRBV7-2	TRBJ1-4	CASSAQGASGEKLFF	TGTGCCAGCAGTGCACAGGGGGCTAGCGGTGAAAAACTGTTTTTT
.	.	TRBV28	TRBJ1-1	CASTEDTSGSAFF	TGTGCCAGCACCGAAGACACTTCGGGGTCAGCTTTCTTT
TRBD1	.	TRBV11-3	TRBJ2-1	CASSLAGTGVRNEQFF	TGTGCCAGCAGCTTAGCCGGGACAGGGGTCCGCAATGAGCAGTTCTTC
.	.	TRBV7-3	TRBJ2-1	CASSRLGEEQFF	TGTGCCAGCAGCCGCCTGGGTGAAGAGCAGTTCTTC
TRBD2	.	TRBV6-5	TRBJ2-1	CASSPSGHYNEQFF	TGTGCCAGTTCACCTAGCGGGCACTACAATGAGCAGTTCTTC
.	.	TRBV5-8	TRBJ2-2	CASSPSSDPNTGELFF	TGTGCCAGCAGCCCGTCCTCAGACCCGAACACCGGGGAGCTGTTTTTT
.	.	TRBV7-9	TRBJ2-7	CASSLAQGTAGEQYF	TGTGCCAGCAGCTTAGCGCAGGGGACGGCTGGCGAGCAGTACTTC
TRBD1	.	TRBV29-1	TRBJ2-1	CSAARTGYDEQFF	TGCAGCGCCGCCCGGACAGGGTACGATGAGCAGTTCTTC
.	.	TRBV20-1	TRBJ1-5	CSARGDSNQPQHF	TGCAGTGCTCGTGGGGACAGCAATCAGCCCCAGCATTTT
.	.	TRBV30	TRBJ2-7	CAWSVVGEYEQYF	TGTGCCTGGAGCGTCGTAGGGGAATACGAGCAGTACTTC
TRBD1	.	TRBV29-1	TRBJ2-7	CSVGSGTGVHEQYF	TGCAGCGTCGGGTCCGGGACAGGGGTTCACGAGCAGTACTTC